The 20 T cell receptor beta chains given below trace back to one sample, sequenced in a study of cytomegalovirus exposure and HLA in healthy donors. Amplification used 60 Vbeta primers and 13 Jbeta primers. Clones were sequenced by immunoSEQ multiplex PCR, and TCRdb holds only the in-frame ones, with some missing. Of approximately 140,000 clones in the sample, 73% were seen once. The sequenced sample was PBMCs. These receptors came from a human donor in good health.

J is TRBJ2-1 and V is TRBV9; 11 bases match TRBD1. This CDR3 is built from 14 residues. Germline assignment: CDR1 SGDLS and CDR2 YYNGEE. The ends lost 4 bases at V and 8 bases at J; junction bases unmatched: 5. The CDR3 bases are TGTGCCAGCAGCCCCCGGACAGGGGGCTATGAGCAGTTCTTC. Its translation: CASSPRTGGYEQFF.

This clone was seen a few times. V and J are TRBV7-9 and TRBJ2-2, with TRBD2 matching over 12 bases. Germline CDR1 is SEHNR and CDR2 is FQNEAQ (reference sequence). The CDR3 extends over 16 amino acids. Trimming at V came to 5 bases and at J to 4 bases, leaving 5 bases not matched to a gene. The CDR3 sequence: CASSPSGRAGTGELFF. The CDR3 bases are TGTGCCAGCAGCCCTAGCGGGAGGGCCGGCACCGGGGAGCTGTTTTTT. The full variable domain, its missing parts supplied by reference TRBV7-9 and TRBJ2-2, is DTGVSQNPRHKITKRGQNVTFRCDPISEHNRLYWYRQTLGQGPEFLTYFQNEAQLEKSRLLSDRFSAERPKGSFSTLEIQRTEQGDSAMYLCASSPSGRAGTGELFFGEGSRLTVL.

The CDR3 nucleotides are TGCGCCAGCAGCCAGACTAGCGGGTATTCGTACGAGCAGTACTTC. It specifies CASSQTSGYSYEQYF. The V call is TRBV4-1, the J call TRBJ2-7; 10 nucleotides match TRBD2. CDR3 length: 15 residues. V lost 3 bases, J lost 4 bases, and 6 bases stayed unmatched. CDR1 is MGHRA and CDR2 is YSYEKL in the germline V gene.

The rearrangement joins TRBV2 to TRBJ2-1; D gene ambiguous. Germline values: CDR1 SNHLY, CDR2 FYNNEI. The V and J ends lost 6 bases and 3 bases respectively, with 15 bases between them. There are 15 residues in the CDR3. The chain's CDR3 is CASRPVGVDYNEQFF. CDR3 nucleotide sequence: TGTGCCAGCAGGCCGGTGGGCGTCGACTACAATGAGCAGTTCTTC.

Comments on this clone: At one boundary the junction diverges from the germline segment, which might be a read error. V is TRBV7-7 and J is TRBJ2-5; D ambiguous. The CDR3 has 13 residues. Germline CDR1 SSHAT, CDR2 FNYEAQ (reference sequence). In nucleotides, the CDR3 is TGTGCTAGCAGCCCACGACCAGGAGAGACCCAGTACTTC. Protein: CASSPRPGETQYF.

V usage is TRBV5-4 and J usage is TRBJ1-1, with D possibly TRBD1 on 6 matching bases. V was trimmed by 2 bases and J by 3 bases, leaving 14 bases between them. Germline loops: CDR1 SGHNT, CDR2 YYREEE (reference sequence). The CDR3 is made up of 15 amino acids. CDR3 region: CASSFAMTGDTEAFF. CDR3 nucleotide sequence: TGTGCCAGCAGCTTTGCAATGACAGGCGACACTGAAGCTTTCTTT.

This clone was observed a single time. V and J are TRBV7-8 and TRBJ1-2; TRBD1 aligns across 8 bases. CDR3 length: 15 amino acids. The junction had 12 bases not matched to a gene; V was cut back by 4 bases and J by 8 bases. The V gene's germline CDR1 is SGHVS and CDR2 FQNEAQ. In nucleotides, the CDR3 is TGTGCCAGCAGCTCCGCCGCAGGGGGCGCTTACGGCTACACCTTC. Translating gives CASSSAAGGAYGYTF.

The J gene is TRBJ1-1, the V gene TRBV29-1, with a tentative D call TRBD1 (6 bases). V was trimmed by 7 bases and J by 4 bases, leaving 19 bases between them. The CDR3 is made up of 14 amino acids. From germline, CDR1 is SQVTM and CDR2 ANQGSEA. As DNA, the CDR3 is TGCAGCGCAGCCTTGGGGGCTGGGAGCACTGAAGCTTTCTTT. Its translation is CSAALGAGSTEAFF.

The table lists this clone with a few counts. The chain carries TRBV6-5 and TRBJ2-7; 7 bases line up with TRBD2. Trimming cost V 8 bases and J 3 bases; bases outside gene matches: 10. Germline CDR1 reads MNHEY; CDR2 reads SVGAGI. This CDR3 region has 14 residues. The CDR3 loop reads CASGFGGSYYEQYF. The CDR3 nucleotides read TGTGCCAGCGGGTTCGGGGGGTCCTACTACGAGCAGTACTTC.

The CDR3 loop reads CASSQMGQGGYNEQFF. The CDR3 region has the DNA TGTGCCAGTAGCCAGATGGGACAGGGAGGCTACAATGAGCAGTTCTTC. The genes are TRBV19 and TRBJ2-1, with TRBD1 matching over 9 bases. V was pared by 6 bases and J by 3 bases, with 9 bases of the junction left unmatched. Germline CDR1 LNHDA, CDR2 SQIVND (reference sequence). The CDR3 has 16 amino acids.

This clone has a single count. The junction departs from germline at one end; a sequencing error may be responsible. The DNA of the CDR3 is TGTTCCATCAGTAGCGGGGGAGGCACAGATACGCAGTATTTT. Translated, it gives CSISSGGGTDTQYF. This chain links TRBV10-3 with TRBJ2-3; 9 bases match TRBD2. Germline values: CDR1 ENHRY, CDR2 SYGVKD. There are 14 residues in the CDR3.

The CDR3 region has the DNA TGCGCCAGCAGCAGGACAGGAACCTACGAGCAGTACTTC. Its protein product is CASSRTGTYEQYF. The chain recombines TRBV4-1 with TRBJ2-7; 7 bases map to TRBD1. J was trimmed by 2 bases and V by 5 bases; bases with no gene match: 3. The CDR3 runs 13 residues. Germline V gene lookup returns CDR1 MGHRA and CDR2 YSYEKL.

V is TRBV29-1 and J is TRBJ1-2; 12 nucleotides line up with TRBD1. CDR1 is SQVTM and CDR2 is ANQGSEA in the germline V gene. This CDR3 has 14 amino acids. V dropped 7 bases and J dropped 8; count of bases not matched to a gene: 11. The CDR3 loop reads CSARYRDRGRGYTF. The CDR3 DNA reads TGCAGCGCGCGGTACCGGGACAGGGGGCGAGGCTACACCTTC. Complete variable domain (other parts from reference TRBV29-1 and TRBJ1-2): SAVISQKPSRDICQRGTSLTIQCQVDSQVTMMFWYRQQPGQSLTLIATANQGSEATYESGFVIDKFPISRPNLTFSTLTVSNMSPEDSSIYLCSARYRDRGRGYTFGSGTRLTVV.

The chain links TRBV4-1 to TRBJ1-5, with D possibly TRBD1 on 5 matching bases. Germline CDR1 is MGHRA and CDR2 is YSYEKL. The CDR3 runs 14 residues. The germline V and J ends were trimmed by 1 base and 7 bases, with 11 bases remaining between them. The CDR3 reads CASSQVGVGQPQHF. The CDR3 DNA reads TGCGCCAGCAGCCAAGTAGGGGTCGGCCAGCCCCAGCATTTT.

This clone came up a few times. This chain uses TRBV5-4 with TRBJ1-1; D is perhaps TRBD1 (5 bases). CDR1 SGHNT and CDR2 YYREEE come from the germline V gene (reference sequence). CDR3 length: 14 residues. Between the trimmed V and J ends, which lost 0 bases and 4 bases, there was a span of 10 bases. This CDR3 is CASSLAGTLTEAFF. The CDR3 region has the DNA TGTGCCAGCAGCTTGGCCGGGACTCTCACTGAAGCTTTCTTT. Full variable domain (outside the CDR3, taken from reference TRBV5-4 and TRBJ1-1): ETGVTQSPTHLIKTRGQQVTLRCSSQSGHNTVSWYQQALGQGPQFIFQYYREEENGRGNFPPRFSGLQFPNYSSELNVNALELDDSALYLCASSLAGTLTEAFFGQGTRLTVV.

The chain employs TRBV5-1 and TRBJ1-1, with D perhaps matching TRBD1 (5 bases). Germline values: CDR1 SGHRS, CDR2 YFSETQ. The CDR3 extends over 15 amino acids. Trimming took off 4 bases at V and 0 bases at J, with 13 bases between the two ends. In DNA, the CDR3 is TGCGCCAGCAGCCAAATCGGGGGAATGAACACTGAAGCTTTCTTT. This gives the protein CASSQIGGMNTEAFF.

CDR3 region: CASSKARNEQYF. The CDR3 DNA sequence: TGTGCCAGCAGCAAAGCCAGGAACGAGCAGTACTTC. The chain has TRBV21-1 and TRBJ2-7; the D call of TRBD1 is as the table states it, not checked on the DNA. TRBV21-1 is termed a pseudogene. The CDR3 length is 12 residues.

The chain employs TRBV11-1 and TRBJ2-7; no definite D call. Germline values: CDR1 SGHAT, CDR2 FQDESV (reference sequence). The V and J ends lost 1 base and 2 bases respectively, with 21 bases between them. The CDR3 is 18 amino acids. The CDR3 nucleotides are TGTGCCAGCAGCTTAGGGTATATTGGCTCATCCGTAACCTACGAGCAGTACTTC. Its protein is CASSLGYIGSSVTYEQYF.

This chain uses TRBV6-5 with TRBJ2-6; possibly TRBD2 for D (6 bases). V was pared by 2 bases and J by 3 bases, with 8 bases between. The CDR3 has 15 residues. Germline-derived CDR1 and CDR2 are MNHEY and SVGAGI. The CDR3 DNA reads as TGTGCCAGCAGTTACACGGGGGATGGGGCCAACGTCCTGACTTTC. This translates into CASSYTGDGANVLTF.

The chain carries TRBV25-1 and TRBJ2-1; a possible D gene is TRBD2 (7 bases). Trimming took off 6 bases at V and 5 bases at J, with 17 bases between the two ends. CDR3 length: 15 residues. Germline loops: CDR1 MGHDK, CDR2 SYGVNS. DNA of the CDR3: TGTGCCAGCAGATCACGAGGGGGGGTAAACAATGAGCAGTTCTTC. As protein: CASRSRGGVNNEQFF. The variable domain in full, with the rest retrieved from reference TRBV25-1 and TRBJ2-1, is EADIYQTPRYLVIGTGKKITLECSQTMGHDKMYWYQQDPGMELHLIHYSYGVNSTEKGDLSSESTVSRIRTEHFPLTLESARPSHTSQYLCASRSRGGVNNEQFFGPGTRLTVL.